This is a list of T cell receptor beta chains from one sample in a study of cytomegalovirus exposure and HLA in healthy donors. Libraries were prepared by immunoSEQ multiplex PCR; TCRdb keeps only in-frame clonotypes and omits some of them. The sample has under 350,000 clones; 65% to 90% are singletons. Sequencing was performed on PBMCs. These receptors were obtained from a woman aged 18-30 years in good health and CMV-seronegative. Each CDR3 is given with its conserved first and last residue. A D gene is named only where the DNA matches it firmly. Not all rows give a size; the values are once, few, many and, for expanded clones, a class.

j_gene: TRBJ2-7; v_gene: TRBV2; d_gene: TRBD1; abundance: NA; CDR3nt: TGTGCCAGCAGTGAGAGGACAGGGTTTTACGAGCAGTACTTC; CDR3aa: CASSERTGFYEQYF
j_gene: TRBJ1-2; v_gene: TRBV25-1; d_gene: NA; abundance: NA; CDR3nt: TGTGCCAGCAGTGAATTCAGTGGCTACACCTTC; CDR3aa: CASSEFSGYTF
j_gene: TRBJ2-7; v_gene: TRBV2; d_gene: TRBD1; abundance: NA; CDR3nt: TGTGCCAGCAGCTTGACAGGGGGCAGTGAGCAGTACTTC; CDR3aa: CASSLTGGSEQYF
j_gene: TRBJ2-5; v_gene: TRBV6-5; d_gene: TRBD1; abundance: NA; CDR3nt: TGTGCCAGCAGGGCACAGGGGACGGAGACCCAGTACTTC; CDR3aa: CASRAQGTETQYF
j_gene: TRBJ1-5; v_gene: TRBV6-6; d_gene: NA; abundance: few; CDR3nt: TGTGCCAGCAGTTACAATCACGAGACACAGCCCCAGCATTTT; CDR3aa: CASSYNHETQPQHF
j_gene: TRBJ2-7; v_gene: TRBV29-1; d_gene: NA; abundance: NA; CDR3nt: TGCAGCGTTGAACAGTCAGGGCCACGTCGGGAGCAGTACTTC; CDR3aa: CSVEQSGPRREQYF
j_gene: TRBJ2-7; v_gene: TRBV18; d_gene: TRBD1; abundance: NA; CDR3nt: TGTGCCAGCTCACTTTTTCCGGGACAGGGCTCCTACGAGCAGTACTTC; CDR3aa: CASSLFPGQGSYEQYF
j_gene: TRBJ2-1; v_gene: TRBV11-3; d_gene: NA; abundance: NA; CDR3nt: TGTGCCAGCAGTCAAACCACTTACAATGAGCAGTTCTTC; CDR3aa: CASSQTTYNEQFF
j_gene: TRBJ2-1; v_gene: TRBV29-1; d_gene: TRBD2; abundance: NA; CDR3nt: TGCAGCGTTGAAGAAACGGGAGGCCCCTACAATGAGCAGTTCTTC; CDR3aa: CSVEETGGPYNEQFF
j_gene: TRBJ1-1; v_gene: TRBV15; d_gene: TRBD1; abundance: once; CDR3nt: TGTGCCACCAGCAGTGAACAGGGGACTGAAGCTTTCTTT; CDR3aa: CATSSEQGTEAFF
j_gene: TRBJ2-1; v_gene: TRBV21-1; d_gene: NA; abundance: NA; CDR3nt: TGTGCCAGCACCAAGCCTAGGCGGATTAACAATGAGCAGTTCTTC; CDR3aa: CASTKPRRINNEQFF
j_gene: TRBJ2-3; v_gene: TRBV19; d_gene: TRBD2; abundance: NA; CDR3nt: TGTGCCAGTAGCACAGTACGGGACTACGGAAGCACAGATACGCAGTATTTT; CDR3aa: CASSTVRDYGSTDTQYF
j_gene: TRBJ1-5; v_gene: TRBV28; d_gene: NA; abundance: NA; CDR3nt: TGTGCCAGCAGAATACTGAATCAGCCCCAGCATTTT; CDR3aa: CASRILNQPQHF
j_gene: TRBJ2-1; v_gene: TRBV18; d_gene: TRBD2; abundance: NA; CDR3nt: TGTGCCAGCTCACCACCGGGCCTAGCGGAATACAATGAGCAGTTCTTC; CDR3aa: CASSPPGLAEYNEQFF
j_gene: TRBJ1-5; v_gene: TRBV19; d_gene: NA; abundance: NA; CDR3nt: TGTGCCAGTAGTATCTCTCCTAGCACCAGCAATCAGCCCCAGCATTTT; CDR3aa: CASSISPSTSNQPQHF
j_gene: TRBJ2-7; v_gene: TRBV11-3; d_gene: TRBD2; abundance: NA; CDR3nt: TGTGCCAGCAGCTTAGTACTAGCGGGAGGGCGGGAGCAGTACTTC; CDR3aa: CASSLVLAGGREQYF
j_gene: TRBJ1-2; v_gene: TRBV5-1; d_gene: TRBD1; abundance: few; CDR3nt: TGCGCCAGCAGCTTAGGACAGGGGGCTGAGCATGGCTACACCTTC; CDR3aa: CASSLGQGAEHGYTF
j_gene: TRBJ1-1; v_gene: TRBV27; d_gene: NA; abundance: NA; CDR3nt: TGTGCTAGAAGTCCATGTTACTCAGGGCGGAACACTGAAGCTTTCTTT; CDR3aa: CARSPCYSGRNTEAFF
j_gene: TRBJ2-1; v_gene: TRBV7-9; d_gene: NA; abundance: NA; CDR3nt: TGTGCCAGCAGCTTATTAGGTGGCGGGCCAGCCTCCTACAATGAGCAGTTCTTC; CDR3aa: CASSLLGGGPASYNEQFF
j_gene: TRBJ1-2; v_gene: TRBV29-1; d_gene: NA; abundance: few; CDR3nt: TGCAGCGTTGATTCCTCTGCGGGTATCTACGGCTACACCTTC; CDR3aa: CSVDSSAGIYGYTF
j_gene: TRBJ2-7; v_gene: TRBV10-3; d_gene: TRBD1; abundance: NA; CDR3nt: TGTGCCATTAGAAGGGGGCAGGGGCTCCTCTACGAGCAGTACTTC; CDR3aa: CAIRRGQGLLYEQYF
j_gene: TRBJ1-2; v_gene: TRBV5-6; d_gene: NA; abundance: NA; CDR3nt: TGTGCCAGCAGCTTGGAGGCGGGGCAGCCCGACACCTTC; CDR3aa: CASSLEAGQPDTF
j_gene: TRBJ2-7; v_gene: TRBV18; d_gene: TRBD2; abundance: NA; CDR3nt: TGTGCCAGCTCACTGGTGGGGGGGGACGCACTCTACGAGCAGTACTTC; CDR3aa: CASSLVGGDALYEQYF
j_gene: TRBJ1-2; v_gene: TRBV2; d_gene: NA; abundance: NA; CDR3nt: TGTGCCAGCAGTGCAGGGCCTGCTATTCTTGGCTACACCTTC; CDR3aa: CASSAGPAILGYTF
j_gene: TRBJ1-6; v_gene: TRBV5-6; d_gene: NA; abundance: NA; CDR3nt: TGTGCCAGCAGCTCTTATAGGGGCGCGGGGCCGAATTCACCCCTCCACTTT; CDR3aa: CASSSYRGAGPNSPLHF
j_gene: TRBJ1-4; v_gene: TRBV11-2; d_gene: NA; abundance: NA; CDR3nt: TGTGCCAGCAGCTTACAGGCAACTAATGAAAAACTGTTTTTT; CDR3aa: CASSLQATNEKLFF
j_gene: TRBJ2-5; v_gene: TRBV5-1; d_gene: TRBD1; abundance: NA; CDR3nt: TGCGCCAGCAGCTTGGATAGCAGGGGGCAGAGGAAGACCCAGTACTTC; CDR3aa: CASSLDSRGQRKTQYF
j_gene: TRBJ1-1; v_gene: TRBV5-1; d_gene: NA; abundance: NA; CDR3nt: TGCGCCAGCAGCTTGGCCTTCATGGGGGGCACTGAAGCTTTCTTT; CDR3aa: CASSLAFMGGTEAFF
j_gene: TRBJ1-3; v_gene: TRBV30; d_gene: NA; abundance: few; CDR3nt: TGTGCCTGGAGTGCAGTGTTCTCTGGAAACACCATATATTTT; CDR3aa: CAWSAVFSGNTIYF
j_gene: TRBJ1-1; v_gene: TRBV30; d_gene: NA; abundance: NA; CDR3nt: TGTGCCTGGAGTGCGGGAATTGGCACTGAAGCTTTCTTT; CDR3aa: CAWSAGIGTEAFF
j_gene: TRBJ1-4; v_gene: TRBV30; d_gene: NA; abundance: NA; CDR3nt: TGTGCCTGGAGGCCGGGACTCTCAACTAATGAAAAACTGTTTTTT; CDR3aa: CAWRPGLSTNEKLFF
j_gene: TRBJ2-2; v_gene: TRBV28; d_gene: TRBD1; abundance: NA; CDR3nt: TGTGCCAGCAGTCAGGGGGCGAGGGGAACCACCGGGGAGCTGTTTTTT; CDR3aa: CASSQGARGTTGELFF
j_gene: TRBJ2-5; v_gene: TRBV4-1; d_gene: NA; abundance: once; CDR3nt: TGCGCCAGCAGCCAAGAGAATCCCACCCAGGTTCAAGAGACCCAGTACTTC; CDR3aa: CASSQENPTQVQETQYF
j_gene: TRBJ1-2; v_gene: TRBV30; d_gene: TRBD1; abundance: few; CDR3nt: TGTGCCTGGTTGACAGGGTTGGATGGCTACACCTTC; CDR3aa: CAWLTGLDGYTF
j_gene: TRBJ1-6; v_gene: TRBV30; d_gene: NA; abundance: NA; CDR3nt: TGTGCCTGGAGTGTTTGGGGCATTAACCTCTATAATTCACCCCTCCACTTT; CDR3aa: CAWSVWGINLYNSPLHF
j_gene: TRBJ1-2; v_gene: TRBV14; d_gene: NA; abundance: few; CDR3nt: TGTGCCAGCAGCCAAGAGGTCTCAGGGATCTATGGCTACACCTTC; CDR3aa: CASSQEVSGIYGYTF
j_gene: TRBJ2-6; v_gene: TRBV9; d_gene: NA; abundance: NA; CDR3nt: TGTGCCAGCAGCGAGAGAGGGGGATCTGGGGCCAACGTCCTGACTTTC; CDR3aa: CASSERGGSGANVLTF
j_gene: TRBJ2-1; v_gene: TRBV25-1; d_gene: TRBD2; abundance: NA; CDR3nt: TGTGCCAGCAGTGTTCTTCCGGGAGGGCTCAATGAGCAGTTCTTC; CDR3aa: CASSVLPGGLNEQFF
j_gene: TRBJ2-2; v_gene: TRBV9; d_gene: TRBD2; abundance: NA; CDR3nt: TGTGCCAGCAGCGCCGCCGGGACTAGCGTAGTCACCGGGGAGCTGTTTTTT; CDR3aa: CASSAAGTSVVTGELFF
j_gene: TRBJ1-3; v_gene: TRBV28; d_gene: NA; abundance: NA; CDR3nt: TGTGCCAGCAGTTTAGGGGGGGATGGAAACACCATATATTTT; CDR3aa: CASSLGGDGNTIYF
j_gene: TRBJ1-5; v_gene: TRBV10-1; d_gene: NA; abundance: few; CDR3nt: TGCGCCAGCAGTGAGTCATACAGTGGGCCCCAGCATTTT; CDR3aa: CASSESYSGPQHF
j_gene: TRBJ1-1; v_gene: TRBV6-5; d_gene: NA; abundance: NA; CDR3nt: TGTGCCAGCAGTCAGGGTGCTGAAGCTTTCTTT; CDR3aa: CASSQGAEAFF
j_gene: TRBJ1-1; v_gene: TRBV30; d_gene: NA; abundance: few; CDR3nt: TGTGCCTGGAGTGCCAGGGGACATCGGGACACTGAAGCTTTCTTT; CDR3aa: CAWSARGHRDTEAFF
j_gene: TRBJ2-1; v_gene: TRBV14; d_gene: NA; abundance: many; CDR3nt: TGTGCCAGCAGCCATCTCAGAGCGACCTACTACAATGAGCAGTTCTTC; CDR3aa: CASSHLRATYYNEQFF
j_gene: TRBJ1-1; v_gene: TRBV5-4; d_gene: TRBD1; abundance: NA; CDR3nt: TGTGCCAGCAGCTTCGACAGGGTGGACACTGAAGCTTTCTTT; CDR3aa: CASSFDRVDTEAFF
j_gene: TRBJ2-1; v_gene: TRBV10-1; d_gene: NA; abundance: NA; CDR3nt: TGCGCCAGCAGTGAGTCCGCGGGCCGAACCTACAATGAGCAGTTCTTC; CDR3aa: CASSESAGRTYNEQFF
j_gene: TRBJ2-5; v_gene: TRBV6-5; d_gene: TRBD2; abundance: NA; CDR3nt: TGTGCCAGCAGGTCCGGGAGGGAGACCCAGTACTTC; CDR3aa: CASRSGRETQYF
j_gene: TRBJ1-2; v_gene: TRBV4-1; d_gene: TRBD1; abundance: once; CDR3nt: TGCGCCAGCAGCCACACCCCTGGACAGGGGGGGTATGGCTACACCTTC; CDR3aa: CASSHTPGQGGYGYTF
j_gene: TRBJ2-7; v_gene: TRBV5-4; d_gene: TRBD2; abundance: NA; CDR3nt: TGTGCCAGCAGCTTTACTAGCGACTACGAGCAGTACTTC; CDR3aa: CASSFTSDYEQYF
j_gene: TRBJ1-5; v_gene: TRBV5-1; d_gene: NA; abundance: NA; CDR3nt: TGCGCCAGCAGCCAGACAGGATCTGGCAATCAGCCCCAGCATTTT; CDR3aa: CASSQTGSGNQPQHF
j_gene: TRBJ2-4; v_gene: TRBV4-1; d_gene: NA; abundance: NA; CDR3nt: TGCGCCAGCAGCCAACGAGGACTGGTAGCCAAAAACATTCAGTACTTC; CDR3aa: CASSQRGLVAKNIQYF
j_gene: TRBJ2-1; v_gene: TRBV7-6; d_gene: NA; abundance: once; CDR3nt: TGTGCCAGCAGCTCCGGGGGACAGGAGCAGTTCTTC; CDR3aa: CASSSGGQEQFF
j_gene: TRBJ2-1; v_gene: TRBV27; d_gene: NA; abundance: NA; CDR3nt: TGTGCCAGCAGTCCTCGTGGGCAGGGGGGTAAAGAGCAGTTCTTC; CDR3aa: CASSPRGQGGKEQFF
j_gene: TRBJ2-7; v_gene: TRBV7-2; d_gene: NA; abundance: NA; CDR3nt: TGTGCCAGCAGCGTCAGGGGAGGGACTGGCACCTACGAGCAGTACTTC; CDR3aa: CASSVRGGTGTYEQYF
j_gene: TRBJ1-2; v_gene: TRBV5-1; d_gene: TRBD1; abundance: few; CDR3nt: TGCGCCAGCAGCGGGCCGGGACAGGGGGCCGGGGGCTACACCTTC; CDR3aa: CASSGPGQGAGGYTF
j_gene: TRBJ1-4; v_gene: TRBV30; d_gene: NA; abundance: NA; CDR3nt: TGTGCCTGGATACCGGGTGGCAGAATTATAGATTTAGCAACTAATGAAAAACTGTTTTTT; CDR3aa: CAWIPGGRIIDLATNEKLFF
j_gene: TRBJ1-1; v_gene: TRBV6-5; d_gene: NA; abundance: NA; CDR3nt: TGTGCCAGCAGTTCCCGGGGTAGTCGTGACACTGAAGCTTTCTTT; CDR3aa: CASSSRGSRDTEAFF